This T cell receptor beta chain was captured by sequencing in a study of blood T cell repertoires in COVID-19. At the level of the study: The United States, Italy and Spain provided the acute and convalescent COVID-19 samples. PBMCs, B-cell-depleted T cells, or T cells were the source of the cDNA or gDNA that made up the material.

The CDR3 extends over 14 amino acids. Germline CDR1 reads LNHDA; CDR2 reads SQIVND (reference sequence). With V trimmed by 8 bases and J by 2 bases, 8 bases remained unmatched. The authors' processing: How many nucleated cells were present was estimated from reference gene primer amplification. Profiled with immunoSEQ multiplex PCR; TCRdb holds only in-frame clones, not every one. V and J calls plus clone size are reproduced from that table; the DNA served to infer D and trimming. The sample has some 150,000 clones; around 91% are singletons. The chain joins TRBV19 to TRBJ2-5; 7 bases match TRBD1. Sequenced sample: peripheral blood. This clonotype was sampled from a woman in her thirties or forties with acute or convalescent COVID-19. CDR3 region: CASSDGTAQETQYF. The CDR3 bases are TGTGCCAGTTCTGACGGGACAGCTCAAGAGACCCAGTACTTC.